Listed below are T cell receptor beta chains from one sample, sequenced in a study of cytomegalovirus exposure and HLA in healthy donors. Assay: immunoSEQ multiplex PCR; the TCRdb copy retains only in-frame clones and omits some. The sample includes 55,000 to 75,000 clones, approximately 94% of them seen just once. The material sequenced was PBMCs. The receptors were sampled from a young man in good health and CMV-seropositive. Each CDR3 is given with its conserved first and last residue. The D gene is left open where the match is weak. Clone size, where shown, is once, few, many, or a class for clones that have expanded.

size: once
D: TRBD2
J: TRBJ2-2
V: TRBV5-4
length: 18
DNA: TGTGCCAGCAGCCGCGCTACTAGCGGGGGCCCGAACACCGGGGAGCTGTTTTTT
CDR3: CASSRATSGGPNTGELFF

size: .
D: .
J: TRBJ1-1
V: TRBV5-5
length: 17
DNA: TGTGCCAGCAGCTTGGTTTGGACAGTCGGGCTACGCACTGAAGCTTTCTTT
CDR3: CASSLVWTVGLRTEAFF

size: .
D: .
J: TRBJ1-5
V: TRBV7-2
length: 13
DNA: TGTGCCAGCAGCTTAGCGCTGCGGCAGCCCCAGCATTTT
CDR3: CASSLALRQPQHF

size: once
D: .
J: TRBJ2-6
V: TRBV4-2
length: 20
DNA: TGTGCCAGCAGCCAAGTTCAATGGAGGGGGGGGAGCTCTGGGGCCAACGTCCTGACTTTC
CDR3: CASSQVQWRGGSSGANVLTF

size: .
D: .
J: TRBJ2-3
V: TRBV20-1
length: 11
DNA: TGCAGTGCTAGTTCAGCGGATACGCAGTATTTT
CDR3: CSASSADTQYF

size: few
D: TRBD2
J: TRBJ2-5
V: TRBV10-1
length: 17
DNA: TGCGCCAGCAACACGTCTAGCGGGGGGGCTCAGGGAAAGACCCAGTACTTC
CDR3: CASNTSSGGAQGKTQYF

size: once
D: .
J: TRBJ1-3
V: TRBV6-5
length: 13
DNA: TGTGCCAGCAGTTACCTCTCTGGAAACACCATATATTTT
CDR3: CASSYLSGNTIYF

size: .
D: TRBD1
J: TRBJ2-1
V: TRBV9
length: 17
DNA: TGTGCCAGCAGCCCCCCCGCCGGGACAGGGGCCTACAATGAGCAGTTCTTC
CDR3: CASSPPAGTGAYNEQFF

size: .
D: .
J: TRBJ2-5
V: TRBV25-1
length: 13
DNA: TGTGCCAGCAGTGGCTCAGGGCTTGAGACCCAGTACTTC
CDR3: CASSGSGLETQYF

size: .
D: TRBD1
J: TRBJ1-2
V: TRBV5-4
length: 16
DNA: TGTGCCAGCAGCTTGGGCTTTCCGGGACAGGGAGGTGGCTACACCTTC
CDR3: CASSLGFPGQGGGYTF

size: .
D: .
J: TRBJ2-6
V: TRBV4-2
length: 15
DNA: TGTGCCAGCAGCGATAGGGAGTCCGGGGCCAACGTCCTGACTTTC
CDR3: CASSDRESGANVLTF

size: .
D: .
J: TRBJ1-3
V: TRBV28
length: 14
DNA: TGTGCCAGCAACCGGGAGTCTTTTGGAAACACCATATATTTT
CDR3: CASNRESFGNTIYF

size: .
D: .
J: TRBJ2-1
V: TRBV9
length: 12
DNA: TGTGCCAGCAGCGCCGTGTACAATGAGCAGTTCTTC
CDR3: CASSAVYNEQFF

size: .
D: .
J: TRBJ2-7
V: TRBV28
length: 13
DNA: TGTGCCAGCAGTGGGGCACCTTCCTACGAGCAGTACTTC
CDR3: CASSGAPSYEQYF

size: once
D: .
J: TRBJ1-1
V: TRBV29-1
length: 16
DNA: TGCAGCGTCCACGCGGAGCAGAGAGGGCTGAACACTGAAGCTTTCTTT
CDR3: CSVHAEQRGLNTEAFF

size: .
D: TRBD1
J: TRBJ1-6
V: TRBV4-2
length: 15
DNA: TGTGCCAGCAGCCAAGGGACAGGGAGCGGCTCACCCCTCCACTTT
CDR3: CASSQGTGSGSPLHF

size: .
D: .
J: TRBJ2-2
V: TRBV7-6
length: 15
DNA: TGTGCCAGCAGCTTAGCCGGAGGTCGGACCGGGGAGCTGTTTTTT
CDR3: CASSLAGGRTGELFF

size: once
D: .
J: TRBJ1-1
V: TRBV5-4
length: 16
DNA: TGTGCCAGCAGCTTAGGATTACCAGGGCCCAACACTGAAGCTTTCTTT
CDR3: CASSLGLPGPNTEAFF

size: .
D: .
J: TRBJ1-5
V: TRBV2
length: 13
DNA: TGTGCCAGCAGTCGCGAAAATAATCAGCCCCAGCATTTT
CDR3: CASSRENNQPQHF

size: .
D: TRBD1
J: TRBJ2-1
V: TRBV29-1
length: 15
DNA: TGCAGCGTTTCTTCCGGGACAGGGACCTACAATGAGCAGTTCTTC
CDR3: CSVSSGTGTYNEQFF

size: .
D: TRBD2
J: TRBJ2-7
V: TRBV19
length: 14
DNA: TGTGCCAGTACCGCGGCTAGCGGTTCCTACGAGCAGTACTTC
CDR3: CASTAASGSYEQYF

size: .
D: .
J: TRBJ2-2
V: TRBV5-1
length: 14
DNA: TGCGCCAGCAATCCGACAGGAGACACCGGGGAGCTGTTTTTT
CDR3: CASNPTGDTGELFF

size: once
D: .
J: TRBJ1-1
V: TRBV11-2
length: 14
DNA: TGTGCCAGCACCCTAAGATCGGGTGGAACTGAAGCTTTCTTT
CDR3: CASTLRSGGTEAFF